Listed below are T cell receptor beta chains from one sample, sequenced in a study of glioma-infiltrating T cells after dendritic cell vaccination. Clones were sequenced by immunoSEQ multiplex PCR, and TCRdb holds only the in-frame ones, with some missing. The sample contains 80,000 to 95,000 clones, 85% of which appear only once. This material consisted of blood, taken after dendritic cell vaccination. The receptors derive from a human donor with glioblastoma. The CDR3 runs from the conserved cysteine through the conserved F or W. Fields, in order: D gene, clone size, V gene, J gene, CDR3 protein, CDR3 DNA. The D gene is left open where the match is weak. The size of a clone is reported for some rows only, either as once, few or many, or as a class for expanded clones.

>NA|NA|TRBV9|TRBJ1-1
CASSLQTELTEAFF
TGTGCCAGCAGCTTACAGACAGAACTAACTGAAGCTTTCTTT
>NA|NA|TRBV29-1|TRBJ2-1
CSVGSRGGGNEQFF
TGCAGCGTCGGCTCTCGAGGGGGAGGGAATGAGCAGTTCTTC
>TRBD1|NA|TRBV7-9|TRBJ1-2
CASSLARDRGDYGYTF
TGTGCCAGCAGCTTAGCCCGGGACAGGGGCGACTATGGCTACACCTTC
>NA|NA|TRBV18|TRBJ1-2
CASSLIRDTETNF
TGTGCCAGCTCACTCATTCGGGACACTGAAACCAACTTC
>TRBD2|NA|TRBV4-3|TRBJ2-7
CASSLSGGKYEQYF
TGCGCCAGCAGCCTCAGCGGGGGTAAATACGAGCAGTACTTC
>NA|NA|TRBV25-1|TRBJ2-3
CASRTSTDTQYF
TGTGCCAGCAGAACTAGCACAGATACGCAGTATTTT
>NA|NA|TRBV10-3|TRBJ1-2
CAISEELNTNYGYTF
TGTGCCATCAGTGAAGAACTAAATACTAACTATGGCTACACCTTC
>NA|NA|TRBV27|TRBJ2-7
CASSLGTTYEQYF
TGTGCCAGCAGTTTAGGCACTACGTACGAGCAGTACTTC
>TRBD1|few|TRBV27|TRBJ1-4
CASRRQGAEKLFF
TGTGCCAGCAGAAGACAGGGGGCTGAAAAACTGTTTTTT
>TRBD1|NA|TRBV4-3|TRBJ1-1
CASSLLGTGDTEAFF
TGCGCCAGCAGCCTCCTCGGGACAGGGGACACTGAAGCTTTCTTT
>TRBD1|NA|TRBV27|TRBJ1-4
CASSPRTGEKLFF
TGTGCCAGCAGTCCTCGGACAGGTGAAAAACTGTTTTTT
>TRBD1|NA|TRBV6-1|TRBJ1-2
CASSDLTGTYGYTF
TGTGCCAGCAGTGACTTGACAGGGACCTATGGCTACACCTTC
>NA|NA|TRBV29-1|TRBJ2-1
CSVGRGSHEQFF
TGCAGCGTAGGGCGGGGTAGCCATGAGCAGTTCTTC
>NA|NA|TRBV2|TRBJ2-5
CASSDPESETQYF
TGTGCCAGCAGTGATCCGGAGAGCGAGACCCAGTACTTC
>TRBD1|once|TRBV6-5|TRBJ1-5
CASSYGRTGGQPQHF
TGTGCCAGCAGTTACGGTAGGACAGGGGGTCAGCCCCAGCATTTT
>NA|NA|TRBV27|TRBJ2-3
CASTIEGSSTDTQYF
TGTGCCAGCACCATAGAGGGCAGTAGCACAGATACGCAGTATTTT
>NA|NA|TRBV30|TRBJ1-2
CAWNKDSYYGYTF
TGTGCCTGGAATAAGGACAGCTACTATGGCTACACCTTC
>NA|NA|TRBV6-5|TRBJ2-5
CASRPLEVGQETQYF
TGTGCCAGCAGGCCCCTGGAGGTTGGGCAAGAGACCCAGTACTTC
>NA|NA|TRBV6-4|TRBJ2-2
CASSQTPGLPGLLFF
TGTGCCAGCAGTCAAACCCCGGGACTTCCCGGGTTGCTGTTTTTT
>TRBD2|NA|TRBV7-7|TRBJ2-5
CASSSGGTVGETQYF
TGTGCCAGCAGCTCGGGGGGAACAGTGGGCGAGACCCAGTACTTC
>TRBD1|NA|TRBV4-3|TRBJ2-1
CASSQDSRGTHNEQFF
TGCGCCAGCAGCCAAGATTCCAGGGGGACGCACAATGAGCAGTTCTTC
>TRBD1|NA|TRBV9|TRBJ2-3
CASSVETGQGLTDTQYF
TGTGCCAGCAGCGTGGAGACGGGACAGGGGCTCACAGATACGCAGTATTTT
>NA|NA|TRBV28|TRBJ1-3
CASSWKTSNSGNTIYF
TGTGCCAGCAGTTGGAAGACATCAAACTCTGGAAACACCATATATTTT
>TRBD1|NA|TRBV10-3|TRBJ2-7
CAISELGTGWAYEQYF
TGTGCCATCAGTGAGTTGGGGACAGGGTGGGCCTACGAGCAGTACTTC
>NA|NA|TRBV5-1|TRBJ1-5
CARNLPGVNQPQHF
TGCGCCAGAAATTTACCCGGGGTCAATCAGCCCCAGCATTTT